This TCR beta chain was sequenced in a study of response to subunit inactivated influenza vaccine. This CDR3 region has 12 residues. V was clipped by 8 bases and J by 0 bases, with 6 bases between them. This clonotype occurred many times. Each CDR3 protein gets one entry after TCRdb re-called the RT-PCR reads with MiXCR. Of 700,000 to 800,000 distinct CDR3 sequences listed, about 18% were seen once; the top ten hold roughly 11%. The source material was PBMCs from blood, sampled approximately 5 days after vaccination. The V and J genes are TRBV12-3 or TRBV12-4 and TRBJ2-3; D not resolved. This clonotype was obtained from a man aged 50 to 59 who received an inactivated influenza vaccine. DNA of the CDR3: TGTGCCAGCCATCCCAGCACAGATACGCAGTATTTT. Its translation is CASHPSTDTQYF.